This TCR beta chain was captured in a study of blood T cell repertoires in COVID-19. About the study: Sites in the United States, Italy and Spain provided acute and convalescent COVID-19 samples. T cells, B-cell-depleted T cells, or PBMCs provided the cDNA or gDNA that served as material.

Sequencing was performed with immunoSEQ multiplex PCR; in TCRdb, only in-frame clones are kept and a portion is missing. Among approximately 140,000 clones listed, more than 65% were seen once. Germline CDR1 is SEHNR and CDR2 is FQNEAQ (reference sequence). V lost 2 bases, J lost 14 bases, and 13 bases lay in between. CDR3 size: 13 residues. V gene TRBV7-9 combines with J gene TRBJ1-6, with D hard to call. This sequence originates from an older man with acute or convalescent COVID-19. Sequenced material: peripheral blood. The CDR3 loop reads CASSLSSSVALHF. CDR3 nucleotide sequence: TGTGCCAGCAGCTTAAGCTCGAGTGTGGCCCTCCACTTT.